This T cell receptor beta chain comes out of a study of siplizumab effects on memory and regulatory T cells. Findings and limits, study-wide: A minor share of alloreactive clones matched unstimulated subsets.

The repertoire was sequenced with immunoSEQ multiplex PCR; TCRdb's copy has only in-frame clones and lacks some. In the table there are fewer than 120,000 clones, 80% to 95% of which are singletons. In regard to this clone: The antigen is undetermined.

Sequenced input: CD4+ T cells sorted from blood. This TCR came from a human donor in good health.

The CDR3 DNA sequence: TGTGCCAGCTCACCACGGGCACAGGGGGATAGCTACACCTTC. It is translated as CASSPRAQGDSYTF. The chain recombines TRBV18 with TRBJ1-2, with TRBD1 identical over 8 bases. V was pared by 1 base and J by 9 bases, with 7 bases of the junction left unmatched. Per the germline V gene, CDR1 is KGHSH and CDR2 is LQKENI. The CDR3 is 14 residues long.